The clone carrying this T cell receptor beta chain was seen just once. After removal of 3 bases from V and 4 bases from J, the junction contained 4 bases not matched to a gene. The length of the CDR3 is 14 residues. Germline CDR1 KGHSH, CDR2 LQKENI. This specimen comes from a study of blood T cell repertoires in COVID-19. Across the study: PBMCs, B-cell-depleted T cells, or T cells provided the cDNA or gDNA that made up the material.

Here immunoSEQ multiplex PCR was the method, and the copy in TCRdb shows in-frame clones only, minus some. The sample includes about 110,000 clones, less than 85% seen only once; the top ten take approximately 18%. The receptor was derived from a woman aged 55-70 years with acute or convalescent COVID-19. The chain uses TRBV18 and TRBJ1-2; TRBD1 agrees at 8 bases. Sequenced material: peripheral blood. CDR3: CASSPAGGSYGYTF. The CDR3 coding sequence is TGTGCCAGCTCACCCGCAGGGGGCTCCTATGGCTACACCTTC.